The TCR beta chain described here comes from a study of Ad26.COV2.S vaccination and SARS-CoV-2 variants. Treatment in this sample: around 19 received Ad26.COV2.S at low or high dose, single or two shots; roughly 5 received placebo; per-sample allocation not given. The investigators took samples on day 63 after the first vaccine or placebo injection. A word on this clone: Its antigen is not known.

Assay used: immunoSEQ multiplex PCR; TCRdb lists only in-frame clones, some missing. In the table there are about 390,000 clones, around 93% of which are singletons. Findings of the study overall: Across vaccine and placebo recipients, the breadth of non-spike TCRs was similar. Vaccine recipients posted higher spike-specific TCR breadth than their placebo counterparts.

This material consisted of peripheral blood, taken in a trial of Ad26.COV2.S vaccine versus placebo. The receptor was derived from a person aged 18-65 years who received the Ad26.COV2.S COVID-19 vaccine or a placebo.

The CDR3 DNA reads TGCGCCAGCAGCCAAGATCTTCGGTTCCGCCTCGGCTCCTACAATGAGCAGTTCTTC. This gives the protein CASSQDLRFRLGSYNEQFF. This chain uses TRBV4-3 with TRBJ2-1, with D unclear. Germline CDR1 reads LGHNA; CDR2 reads YSLEER. This CDR3 region has 19 residues. The V and J ends lost 0 bases and 0 bases respectively, with 18 bases between them.